A selection of T cell receptor beta chains follows, all from one sample in a study of T cells expressing NK-cell markers. TCRdb reprocessed the 5' RACE reads and reports one entry per CDR3 protein, with no DNA. The sample totals around 100,000 distinct CDR3 sequences; its top ten clones hold approximately 17%. Specimen: blood T cells: a sorted CD56 or NKG2C T cell subset, CD4+ or CD8+ T cells, or bulk PBMC T cells (not recorded which). These receptors all stem from a woman between 18 and 70 years old in good health. The CDR3 runs from the conserved cysteine through the conserved F or W. Fields, in order: J gene, V gene, CDR3 protein.

j_call: TRBJ2-7
v_call: TRBV7-9
cdr3_aa: CASDPQTNSYEQYF

j_call: TRBJ2-6
v_call: TRBV6-5
cdr3_aa: CASSYSSTSGANVLTF

j_call: TRBJ2-1
v_call: TRBV20-1
cdr3_aa: CSASRLAVGDNEQFF

j_call: TRBJ2-3
v_call: TRBV7-9
cdr3_aa: CASSSSGTVTDTQYF

j_call: TRBJ2-7
v_call: TRBV29-1
cdr3_aa: CSVGLAGVGDEQYF

j_call: TRBJ2-5
v_call: TRBV4-3
cdr3_aa: CASSQDAGTQETQYF

j_call: TRBJ2-7
v_call: TRBV7-8
cdr3_aa: CASSSLATNPYEQYF

j_call: TRBJ1-3
v_call: TRBV5-6
cdr3_aa: CASSWDRSGNTIYF

j_call: TRBJ2-2
v_call: TRBV29-1
cdr3_aa: CSLGLAAGELFF

j_call: TRBJ1-1
v_call: TRBV11-1
cdr3_aa: CASSLVPGQGFEGTEAFF

j_call: TRBJ2-3
v_call: TRBV7-2
cdr3_aa: CASSPWTSGMGADTQYF

j_call: TRBJ1-5
v_call: TRBV4-2
cdr3_aa: CASSQWEGHSNQPQHF

j_call: TRBJ2-5
v_call: TRBV6-5
cdr3_aa: CASTLNGDTQYF

j_call: TRBJ2-7
v_call: TRBV5-6
cdr3_aa: CASSLVFLEEQYF

j_call: TRBJ2-1
v_call: TRBV14
cdr3_aa: CASSQFSGSPNEQFF

j_call: TRBJ2-3
v_call: TRBV5-4
cdr3_aa: CASSAGLAGGATDTQYF

j_call: TRBJ2-3
v_call: TRBV7-3
cdr3_aa: CASSSPVGTDTQYF

j_call: TRBJ1-2
v_call: TRBV19
cdr3_aa: CASSNPRGNYGYTF

j_call: TRBJ2-5
v_call: TRBV30
cdr3_aa: CAWKTSRETQYF

j_call: TRBJ2-1
v_call: TRBV18
cdr3_aa: CASSPGQRGYNEQFF

j_call: TRBJ2-7
v_call: TRBV20-1
cdr3_aa: CSAEGPTSGILYEQYF

j_call: TRBJ2-1
v_call: TRBV6-1
cdr3_aa: CASEGGLDHNEQFF

j_call: TRBJ2-1
v_call: TRBV28
cdr3_aa: CASVEAQAVEQFF

j_call: TRBJ2-3
v_call: TRBV9
cdr3_aa: CASSPSGGTSTDTQYF

j_call: TRBJ1-6
v_call: TRBV7-2
cdr3_aa: CASSSMGYSPLHF

j_call: TRBJ2-1
v_call: TRBV7-3
cdr3_aa: CASSFRLADYNEQFF

j_call: TRBJ2-4
v_call: TRBV12-3/TRBV12-4
cdr3_aa: CASSSLGAKNVQYF

j_call: TRBJ2-2
v_call: TRBV10-3
cdr3_aa: CAISESGAYTGELFF

j_call: TRBJ1-1
v_call: TRBV4-3
cdr3_aa: CASSQQGDTEAFF

j_call: TRBJ2-2
v_call: TRBV25-1
cdr3_aa: CASSTIVLGTSGRGYTGELFF

j_call: TRBJ2-1
v_call: TRBV2
cdr3_aa: CASSTDPGTEASYNEQFF

j_call: TRBJ2-7
v_call: TRBV28
cdr3_aa: CASRDRELPIEQYF

j_call: TRBJ2-4
v_call: TRBV4-3
cdr3_aa: CASSPTDTPKNIQYF

j_call: TRBJ1-1
v_call: TRBV27
cdr3_aa: CASSEGTGNTEAFF

j_call: TRBJ1-6
v_call: TRBV19
cdr3_aa: CASSEGGSPLHF

j_call: TRBJ2-1
v_call: TRBV4-3
cdr3_aa: CASSQEWGERGYNEQFF

j_call: TRBJ2-3
v_call: TRBV15
cdr3_aa: CATSVQAGGLDTQYF

j_call: TRBJ1-4
v_call: TRBV20-1
cdr3_aa: CSARSAYGATNEKLFF

j_call: TRBJ2-1
v_call: TRBV7-8
cdr3_aa: CASSERWGYNEQFF

j_call: TRBJ2-3
v_call: TRBV4-3
cdr3_aa: CASSQLAGAIDTQYF

j_call: TRBJ1-5
v_call: TRBV5-6
cdr3_aa: CASSLEGSDSNQPQHF

j_call: TRBJ2-1
v_call: TRBV29-1
cdr3_aa: CSVEDGGGGNHNEQFF

j_call: TRBJ2-5
v_call: TRBV7-9
cdr3_aa: CASSRVIAEETQYF

j_call: TRBJ2-3
v_call: TRBV13
cdr3_aa: CASSPYPSSGDTDTQYF

j_call: TRBJ1-1
v_call: TRBV3-1
cdr3_aa: CASSQVEHLNTEAFF

j_call: TRBJ2-5
v_call: TRBV28
cdr3_aa: CASSLQGVLKETQYF